The rows below give T cell receptor beta chains drawn from one sample of a study of blood T cell repertoires in COVID-19. Sequencing used immunoSEQ multiplex PCR; TCRdb keeps in-frame clones, though not all of them. The sample has 200,000 to 250,000 clones; approximately 84% are singletons. The sequenced sample was peripheral blood. The source is a man aged 45-65 years with acute or convalescent COVID-19. CDR3s include the opening cysteine and the closing phenylalanine or tryptophan. A D gene is named only where the DNA matches it firmly. Size tells how often a clone was seen (once, few, many) or the class of an expanded clone, and some rows leave it out.

>TRBJ2-7|NA|few|TRBV6-5
CASSRTETYEQYF
TGTGCCAGCAGCCGGACAGAGACCTACGAGCAGTACTTC
>TRBJ2-7|TRBD2|NA|TRBV27
CATSASGGLGQYF
TGTGCCACCAGTGCCTCGGGGGGTCTTGGGCAGTACTTC
>TRBJ2-5|TRBD2|NA|TRBV6-2/TRBV6-3
CASSRLTSGQETQYF
TGTGCCAGCAGTCGGCTGACTAGCGGACAAGAGACCCAGTACTTC
>TRBJ2-7|NA|NA|TRBV11-3
CASSVQGYEQYF
TGTGCCAGCAGCGTCCAGGGGTACGAGCAGTACTTC
>TRBJ2-1|NA|few|TRBV10-3
CAIRETSIYNEQFF
TGTGCCATCAGGGAGACTAGTATCTACAATGAGCAGTTCTTC
>TRBJ2-1|TRBD2|few|TRBV7-8
CASSFSGGSLSSYNEQFF
TGTGCCAGCAGCTTCTCGGGAGGGTCCTTGAGCTCCTACAATGAGCAGTTCTTC
>TRBJ1-1|NA|NA|TRBV7-9
CASSMRDTEAFF
TGTGCCAGCAGCATGAGGGACACTGAAGCTTTCTTT
>TRBJ1-4|TRBD1|NA|TRBV5-1
CASSPGQGREKLFF
TGCGCCAGCAGCCCAGGACAGGGCCGTGAAAAACTGTTTTTT
>TRBJ2-7|NA|NA|TRBV14
CASSQEYGTPQYF
TGTGCCAGCAGCCAAGAGTACGGGACACCGCAGTACTTC
>TRBJ1-5|NA|NA|TRBV28
CASRPGQPNQPQHF
TGTGCCAGCAGGCCAGGACAGCCCAATCAGCCCCAGCATTTT
>TRBJ2-7|NA|NA|TRBV19
CASSVGQGAVYEQYF
TGTGCCAGTAGTGTCGGGCAGGGCGCGGTCTACGAGCAGTACTTC
>TRBJ2-3|TRBD2|NA|TRBV14
CASSQEGPKAGGNTDTQYF
TGTGCCAGCAGCCAAGAAGGGCCTAAGGCGGGGGGGAACACAGATACGCAGTATTTT
>TRBJ1-6|NA|NA|TRBV7-9
CASRIGPDLSSYNSPLHF
TGTGCCAGCAGAATTGGGCCAGACCTCAGCTCCTATAATTCACCCCTCCACTTT
>TRBJ2-1|TRBD2|NA|TRBV5-6
CASSLALAGSYNEQFF
TGTGCCAGCAGCTTGGCGCTAGCGGGAAGCTACAATGAGCAGTTCTTC